The T cell receptor beta chain under discussion was sequenced for a study of CD8 T cells in ankylosing spondylitis. This clonotype was recorded many times. Antigen: not known. Study outcomes and limitations: There was a TCR beta motif, made of 7 to 9 highly homologous variants, that appeared characteristic of ankylosing spondylitis blood. Disease-linked clones were reportedly significantly enriched in matched ankylosing spondylitis synovial fluid. Within peripheral blood, clones linked to disease were CD8+ and relatively rare.

For TCR beta, libraries came from quantitative 5'-RACE with molecular barcodes. TCRdb re-called the 5' RACE reads with MiXCR, one entry per CDR3 protein. Among some 840,000 distinct CDR3 sequences, 12% were seen once, and the ten largest hold roughly 0.51%. With 3 bases removed from V and 0 bases from J, the gap between germline ends came to 9 bases. This CDR3 is 15 amino acids long. Sample: blood, either unsorted or a sorted T cell fraction (not recorded which). The chain employs TRBV12-3 or TRBV12-4 and TRBJ1-3; D is ambiguous. The TCR sequence derives from a male donor with ankylosing spondylitis. The CDR3 coding sequence is TGTGCCAGCAGTTTTGGCGGAGCCTCTGGAAACACCATATATTTT. Protein: CASSFGGASGNTIYF.